This T cell receptor (beta chain) was recorded in a study of T cell responses to AZD1222 COVID-19 vaccine. TCRdb's copy holds only in-frame clones and misses some; the assay was immunoSEQ multiplex PCR. This table holds around 150,000 clones, 70% to 90% found once. Concerning this clone itself: Antigen specificity is unknown.

The CDR3 runs 18 residues. Study results and limitations: Most donors were white British and more were female, and clonal diversity was possibly underestimated. No day 14 peak samples; only post-peak repertoires were characterized. Nearly half of spike-specific TCRs reportedly target unmutated variant regions. Baseline seropositivity occurred in only a handful of AZD1222 recipients.

The rearrangement uses TRBV21-1 and TRBJ1-5. TRBV21-1 is designated a pseudogene. The sample was peripheral blood, taken on day 0 of AZD1222 vaccination. The TCR comes from an adult in good health. The CDR3: CASNSREQGGYSNQPQHF. CDR3 nucleotides: TGTGCCAGCAACAGTCGAGAACAGGGAGGCTATAGCAATCAGCCCCAGCATTTT.